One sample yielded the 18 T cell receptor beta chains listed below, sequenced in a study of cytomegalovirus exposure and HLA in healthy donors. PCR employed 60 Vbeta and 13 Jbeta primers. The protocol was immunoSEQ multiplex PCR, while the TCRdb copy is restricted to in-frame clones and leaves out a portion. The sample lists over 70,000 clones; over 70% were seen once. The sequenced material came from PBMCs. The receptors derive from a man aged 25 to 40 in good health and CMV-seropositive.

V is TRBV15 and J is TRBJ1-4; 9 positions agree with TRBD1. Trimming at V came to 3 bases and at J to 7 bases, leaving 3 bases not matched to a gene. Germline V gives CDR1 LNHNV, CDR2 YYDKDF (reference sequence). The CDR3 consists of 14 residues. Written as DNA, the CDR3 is TGTGCCACCAGCAGGGGACAGGGCGGTGAAAAACTGTTTTTT. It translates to CATSRGQGGEKLFF.

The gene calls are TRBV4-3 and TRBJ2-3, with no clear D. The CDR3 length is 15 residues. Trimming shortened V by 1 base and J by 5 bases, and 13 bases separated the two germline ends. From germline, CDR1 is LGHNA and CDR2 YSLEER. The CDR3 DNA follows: TGCGCCAGCAGCCAAGTCCGCCACTTTAGAGATACGCAGTATTTT. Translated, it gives CASSQVRHFRDTQYF.

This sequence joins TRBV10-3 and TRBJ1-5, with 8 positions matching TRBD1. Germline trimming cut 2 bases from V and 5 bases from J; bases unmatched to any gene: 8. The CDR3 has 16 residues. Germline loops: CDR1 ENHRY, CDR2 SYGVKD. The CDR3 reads CAISEPAGGEYQPQHF. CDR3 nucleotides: TGTGCCATCAGTGAGCCTGCAGGGGGCGAATATCAGCCCCAGCATTTT.

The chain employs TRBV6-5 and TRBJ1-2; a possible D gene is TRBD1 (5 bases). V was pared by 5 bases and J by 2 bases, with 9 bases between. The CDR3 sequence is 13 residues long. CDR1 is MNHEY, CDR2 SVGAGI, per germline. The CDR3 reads CASSRWGNYGYTF. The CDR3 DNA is TGTGCCAGCAGTCGTTGGGGCAACTATGGCTACACCTTC.

The CDR3 nucleotides read TGTGCCAGCAGTTGGGACTCCCCGGGCATTGGCAATCAGCCCCAGCATTTT. Translated: CASSWDSPGIGNQPQHF. The gene calls are TRBV2 and TRBJ1-5; D may be TRBD1 (5 bases). Germline lookup yields CDR1 SNHLY and CDR2 FYNNEI. The CDR3 loop spans 17 amino acids. With 5 bases removed from V and 2 bases from J, the gap between germline ends came to 19 bases.

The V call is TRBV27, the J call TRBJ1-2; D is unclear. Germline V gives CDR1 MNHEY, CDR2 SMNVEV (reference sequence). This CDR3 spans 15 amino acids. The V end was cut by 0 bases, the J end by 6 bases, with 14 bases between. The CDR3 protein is CASSLSRGLGDGYTF. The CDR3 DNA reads TGTGCCAGCAGTTTATCGAGAGGCCTAGGAGATGGCTACACCTTC.

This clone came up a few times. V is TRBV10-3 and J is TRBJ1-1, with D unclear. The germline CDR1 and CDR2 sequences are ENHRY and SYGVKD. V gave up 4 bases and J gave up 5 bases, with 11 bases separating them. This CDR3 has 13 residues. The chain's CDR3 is CAISARVETEAFF. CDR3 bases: TGTGCCATCAGTGCGCGAGTAGAGACTGAAGCTTTCTTT.

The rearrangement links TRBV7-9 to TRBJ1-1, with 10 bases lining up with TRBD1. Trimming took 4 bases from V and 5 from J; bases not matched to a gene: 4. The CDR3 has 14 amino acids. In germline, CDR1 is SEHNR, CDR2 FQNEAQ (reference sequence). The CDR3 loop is CASSSRQGATEAFF. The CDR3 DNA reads TGTGCCAGCAGCTCAAGACAGGGGGCGACTGAAGCTTTCTTT.

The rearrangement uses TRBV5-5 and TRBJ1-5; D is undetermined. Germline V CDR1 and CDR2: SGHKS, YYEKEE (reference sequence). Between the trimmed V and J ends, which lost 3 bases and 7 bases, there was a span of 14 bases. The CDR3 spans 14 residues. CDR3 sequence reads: CASSSGVQKQPQHF. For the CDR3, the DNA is TGTGCCAGCAGCTCGGGAGTTCAGAAACAGCCCCAGCATTTT.

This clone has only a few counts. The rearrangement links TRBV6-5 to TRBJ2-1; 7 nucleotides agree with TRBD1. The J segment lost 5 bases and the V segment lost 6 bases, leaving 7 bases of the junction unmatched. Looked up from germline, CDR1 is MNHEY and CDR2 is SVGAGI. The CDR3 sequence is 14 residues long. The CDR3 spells CASRPGGGHNEQFF. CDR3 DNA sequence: TGTGCCAGCAGACCAGGGGGTGGGCACAATGAGCAGTTCTTC.

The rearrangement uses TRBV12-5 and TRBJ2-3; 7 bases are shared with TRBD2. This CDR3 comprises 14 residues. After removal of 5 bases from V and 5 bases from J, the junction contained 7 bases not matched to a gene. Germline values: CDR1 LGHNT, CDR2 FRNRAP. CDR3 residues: CASGGEGGGDTQYF. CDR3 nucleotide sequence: TGTGCTAGTGGTGGGGAGGGAGGAGGAGATACGCAGTATTTT.

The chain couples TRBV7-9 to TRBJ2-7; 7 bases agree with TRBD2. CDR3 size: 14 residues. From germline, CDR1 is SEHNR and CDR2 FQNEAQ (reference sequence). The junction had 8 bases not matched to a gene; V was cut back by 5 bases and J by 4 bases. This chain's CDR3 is CASSVTSEGYEQYF. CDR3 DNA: TGTGCCAGCAGCGTCACTAGCGAAGGGTACGAGCAGTACTTC.

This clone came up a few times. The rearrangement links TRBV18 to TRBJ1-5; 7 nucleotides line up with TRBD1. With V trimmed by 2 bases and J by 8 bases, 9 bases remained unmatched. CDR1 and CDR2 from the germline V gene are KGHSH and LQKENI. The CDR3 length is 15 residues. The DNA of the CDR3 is TGTGCCAGCTCACCAAGGGGACAGAGCCGGGAGCCCCAGCATTTT. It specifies CASSPRGQSREPQHF.

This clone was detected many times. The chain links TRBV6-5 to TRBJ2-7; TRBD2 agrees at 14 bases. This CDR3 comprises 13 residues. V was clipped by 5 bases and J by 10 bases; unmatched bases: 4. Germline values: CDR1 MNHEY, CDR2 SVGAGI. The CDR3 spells CASSVGLAGGQYF. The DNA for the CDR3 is TGTGCCAGCAGTGTCGGACTAGCGGGGGGTCAGTACTTC.

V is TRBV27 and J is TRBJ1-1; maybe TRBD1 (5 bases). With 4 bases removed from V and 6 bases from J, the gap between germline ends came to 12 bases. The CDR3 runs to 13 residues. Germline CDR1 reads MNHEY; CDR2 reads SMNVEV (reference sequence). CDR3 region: CASSYARGAEAFF. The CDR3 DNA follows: TGTGCCAGCAGTTACGCAAGGGGTGCTGAAGCTTTCTTT.

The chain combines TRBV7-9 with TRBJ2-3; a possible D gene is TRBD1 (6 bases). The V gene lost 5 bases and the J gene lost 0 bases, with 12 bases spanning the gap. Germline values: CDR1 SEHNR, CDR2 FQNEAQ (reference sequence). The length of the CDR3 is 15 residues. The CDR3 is CASSLRTASTDTQYF. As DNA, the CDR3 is TGTGCCAGCAGCCTGAGGACAGCTAGCACAGATACGCAGTATTTT.

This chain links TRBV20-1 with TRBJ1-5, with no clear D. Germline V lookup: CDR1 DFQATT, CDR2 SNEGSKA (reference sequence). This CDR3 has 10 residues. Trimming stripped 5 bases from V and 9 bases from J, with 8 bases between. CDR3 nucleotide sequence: TGCAGTGCTTTTCTCGGGCCCCAGCATTTT. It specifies CSAFLGPQHF.

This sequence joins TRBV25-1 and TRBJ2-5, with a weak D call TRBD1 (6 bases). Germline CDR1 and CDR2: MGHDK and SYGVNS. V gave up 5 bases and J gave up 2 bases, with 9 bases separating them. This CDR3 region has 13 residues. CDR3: CASSQQGQETQYF. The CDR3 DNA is TGTGCCAGCAGTCAACAGGGACAAGAGACCCAGTACTTC.